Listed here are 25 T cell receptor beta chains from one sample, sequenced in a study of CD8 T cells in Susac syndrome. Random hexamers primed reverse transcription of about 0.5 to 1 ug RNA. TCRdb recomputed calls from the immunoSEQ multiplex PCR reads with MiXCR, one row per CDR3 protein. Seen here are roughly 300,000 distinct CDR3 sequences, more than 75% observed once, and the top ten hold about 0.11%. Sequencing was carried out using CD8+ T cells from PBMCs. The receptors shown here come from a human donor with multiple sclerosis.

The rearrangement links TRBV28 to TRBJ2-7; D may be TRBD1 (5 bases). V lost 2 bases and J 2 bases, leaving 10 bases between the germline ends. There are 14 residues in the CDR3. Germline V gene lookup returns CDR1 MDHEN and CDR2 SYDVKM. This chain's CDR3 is CASSLQGSAYEQYF. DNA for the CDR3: TGTGCCAGCAGTTTACAGGGCAGCGCCTACGAGCAGTACTTC.

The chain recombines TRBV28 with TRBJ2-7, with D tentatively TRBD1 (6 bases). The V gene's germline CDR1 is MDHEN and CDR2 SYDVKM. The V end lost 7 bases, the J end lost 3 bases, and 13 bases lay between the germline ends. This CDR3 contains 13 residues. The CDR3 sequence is CASIRQGLYEQYF. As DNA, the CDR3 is TGTGCCAGCATCCGCCAGGGGCTCTACGAGCAGTACTTC.

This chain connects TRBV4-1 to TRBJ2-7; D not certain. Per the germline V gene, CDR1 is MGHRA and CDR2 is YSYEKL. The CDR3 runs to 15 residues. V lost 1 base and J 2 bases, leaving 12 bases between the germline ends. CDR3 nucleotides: TGCGCCAGCAGCCAAGTCGCCGCCCCCGCCTACGAGCAGTACTTC. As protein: CASSQVAAPAYEQYF.

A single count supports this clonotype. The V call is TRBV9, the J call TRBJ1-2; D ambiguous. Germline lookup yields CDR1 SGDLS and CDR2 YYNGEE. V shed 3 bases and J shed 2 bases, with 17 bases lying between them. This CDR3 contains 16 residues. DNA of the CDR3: TGTGCCAGCAGCGACCCCTCGACGGAACCCAACTATGGCTACACCTTC. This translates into CASSDPSTEPNYGYTF.

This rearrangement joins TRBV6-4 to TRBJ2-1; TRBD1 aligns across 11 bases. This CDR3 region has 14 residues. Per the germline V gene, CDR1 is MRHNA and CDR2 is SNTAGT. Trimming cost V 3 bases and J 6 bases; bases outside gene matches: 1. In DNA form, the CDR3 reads TGTGCCAGCAGTGAGGGGACAGGGGGCAATGAGCAGTTCTTC. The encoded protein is CASSEGTGGNEQFF.

The CDR3 loop is CAWSAPQGMNTEAFF. The DNA for the CDR3 is TGTGCCTGGAGTGCACCCCAGGGAATGAACACTGAAGCTTTCTTT. This chain links TRBV30 with TRBJ1-1; D is perhaps TRBD1 (5 bases). This CDR3 region has 15 residues. The germline CDR1 and CDR2 sequences are GTSNPN and SVGIG (reference sequence). Trimming pared 1 base from V and 0 bases from J, leaving 12 bases between.

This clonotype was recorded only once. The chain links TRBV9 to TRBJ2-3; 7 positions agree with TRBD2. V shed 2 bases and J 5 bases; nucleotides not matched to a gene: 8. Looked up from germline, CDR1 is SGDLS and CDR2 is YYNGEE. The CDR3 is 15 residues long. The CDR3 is CASSVRLAGLDTQYF. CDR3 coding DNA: TGTGCCAGCAGCGTTCGGTTAGCGGGTTTAGATACGCAGTATTTT.

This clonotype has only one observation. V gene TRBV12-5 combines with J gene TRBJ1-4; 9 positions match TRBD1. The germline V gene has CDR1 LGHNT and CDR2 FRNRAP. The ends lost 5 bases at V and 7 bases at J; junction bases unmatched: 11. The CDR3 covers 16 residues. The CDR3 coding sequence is TGTGCTAGTGGTGCCGGGGGACAGGGAAAATTTGAAAAACTGTTTTTT. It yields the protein CASGAGGQGKFEKLFF.

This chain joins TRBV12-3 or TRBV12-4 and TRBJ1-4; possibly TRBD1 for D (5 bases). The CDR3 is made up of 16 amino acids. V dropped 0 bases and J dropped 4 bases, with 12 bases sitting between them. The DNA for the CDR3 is TGTGCCAGCAGTTTAGCGACGGGACGACTTAATGAAAAACTGTTTTTT. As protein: CASSLATGRLNEKLFF.

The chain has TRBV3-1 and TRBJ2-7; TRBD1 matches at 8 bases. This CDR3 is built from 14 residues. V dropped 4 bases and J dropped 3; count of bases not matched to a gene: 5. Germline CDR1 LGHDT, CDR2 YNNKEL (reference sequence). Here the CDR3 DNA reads TGTGCCAGCAGCCCGGGACAGGTCCTCTACGAGCAGTACTTC. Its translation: CASSPGQVLYEQYF.

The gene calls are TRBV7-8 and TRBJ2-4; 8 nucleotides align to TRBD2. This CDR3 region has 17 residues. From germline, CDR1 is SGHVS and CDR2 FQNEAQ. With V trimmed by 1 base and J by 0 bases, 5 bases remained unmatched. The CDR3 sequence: CASSLGKRGIAKNIQYF. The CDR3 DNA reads TGTGCCAGCAGCTTAGGGAAGCGGGGGATAGCCAAAAACATTCAGTACTTC. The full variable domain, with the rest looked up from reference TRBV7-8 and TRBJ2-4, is GAGVSQSPRYKVAKRGQDVALRCDPISGHVSLFWYQQALGQGPEFLTYFQNEAQLDKSGLPSDRFFAERPEGSVSTLKIQRTQQEDSAVYLCASSLGKRGIAKNIQYFGAGTRLSVL.

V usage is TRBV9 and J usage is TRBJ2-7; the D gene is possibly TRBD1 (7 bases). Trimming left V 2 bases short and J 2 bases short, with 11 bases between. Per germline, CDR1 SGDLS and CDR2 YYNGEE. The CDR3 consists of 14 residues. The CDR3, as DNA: TGTGCCAGCAGCGTTGCGGGACAGACCTACGAGCAGTACTTC. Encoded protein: CASSVAGQTYEQYF.

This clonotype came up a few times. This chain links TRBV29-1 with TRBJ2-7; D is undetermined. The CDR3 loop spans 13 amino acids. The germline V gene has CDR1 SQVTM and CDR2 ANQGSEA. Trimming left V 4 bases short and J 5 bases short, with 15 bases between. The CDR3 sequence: CSVVQSRDHEQYF. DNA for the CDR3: TGCAGCGTTGTTCAATCTAGAGACCACGAGCAGTACTTC.

The CDR3 loop is CSVEDDSGSYEQYF. The CDR3 coding sequence is TGCAGCGTTGAAGATGACAGCGGATCCTACGAGCAGTACTTC. The J gene is TRBJ2-7, the V gene TRBV29-1; possibly TRBD1 or TRBD2 for D (5 bases each). Trimming took off 0 bases at V and 1 base at J, with 10 bases between the two ends. The germline V gene encodes CDR1 SQVTM and CDR2 ANQGSEA. The CDR3 is made up of 14 amino acids.

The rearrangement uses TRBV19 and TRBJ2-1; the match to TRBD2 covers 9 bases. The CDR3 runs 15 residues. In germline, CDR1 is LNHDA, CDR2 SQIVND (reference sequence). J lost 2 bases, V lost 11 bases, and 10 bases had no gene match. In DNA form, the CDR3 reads TGTGCCGTTCGGGCTAGCGGGGTGCCCTACAATGAGCAGTTCTTC. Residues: CAVRASGVPYNEQFF.

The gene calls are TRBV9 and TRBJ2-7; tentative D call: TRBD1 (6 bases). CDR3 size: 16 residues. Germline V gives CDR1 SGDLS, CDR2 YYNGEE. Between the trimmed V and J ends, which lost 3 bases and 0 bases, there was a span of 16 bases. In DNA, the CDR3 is TGTGCCAGCAGCGCCAAGTCCGGGACACACTCCTACGAGCAGTACTTC. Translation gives CASSAKSGTHSYEQYF. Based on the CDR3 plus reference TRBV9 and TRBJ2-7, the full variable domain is DSGVTQTPKHLITATGQRVTLRCSPRSGDLSVYWYQQSLDQGLQFLIQYYNGEERAKGNILERFSAQQFPDLHSELNLSSLELGDSALYFCASSAKSGTHSYEQYFGPGTRLTVT.

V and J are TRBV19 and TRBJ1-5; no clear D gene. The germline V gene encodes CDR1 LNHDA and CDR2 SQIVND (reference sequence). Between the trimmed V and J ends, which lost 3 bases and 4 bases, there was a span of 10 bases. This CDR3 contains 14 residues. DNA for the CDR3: TGTGCCAGTAGTATCCGTGACGGGAATCAGCCCCAGCATTTT. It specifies CASSIRDGNQPQHF.

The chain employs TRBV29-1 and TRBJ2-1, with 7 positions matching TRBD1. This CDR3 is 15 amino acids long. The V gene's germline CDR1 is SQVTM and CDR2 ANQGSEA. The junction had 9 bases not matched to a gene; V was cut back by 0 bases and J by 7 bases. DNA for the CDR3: TGCAGCGTTGAAGATCGAGGGGGCGCGGGTAATGAGCAGTTCTTC. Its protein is CSVEDRGGAGNEQFF.

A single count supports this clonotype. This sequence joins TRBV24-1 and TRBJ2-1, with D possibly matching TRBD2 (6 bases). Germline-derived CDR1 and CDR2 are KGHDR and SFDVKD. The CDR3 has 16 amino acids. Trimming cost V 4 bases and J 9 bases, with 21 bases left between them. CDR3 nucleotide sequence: TGTGCCACCAGTGACCGCGGCGCGGGGTCGAAAGGTGAGCAGTTCTTC. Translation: CATSDRGAGSKGEQFF.

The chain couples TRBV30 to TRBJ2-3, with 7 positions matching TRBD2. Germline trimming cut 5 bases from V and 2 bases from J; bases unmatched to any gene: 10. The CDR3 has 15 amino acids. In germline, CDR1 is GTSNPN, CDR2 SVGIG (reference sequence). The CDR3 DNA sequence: TGTGCCTGGGCCCCTGGACTAGGGGACACAGATACGCAGTATTTT. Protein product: CAWAPGLGDTDTQYF.

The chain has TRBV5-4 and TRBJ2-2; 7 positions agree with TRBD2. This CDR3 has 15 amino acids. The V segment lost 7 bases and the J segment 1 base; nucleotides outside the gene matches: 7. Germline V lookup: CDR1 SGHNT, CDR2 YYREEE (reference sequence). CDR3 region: CASRLKRENTGELFF. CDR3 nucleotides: TGTGCCAGCCGACTTAAGCGGGAGAACACCGGGGAGCTGTTTTTT.

The CDR3 loop reads CASSSDGRYGYTF. The DNA for the CDR3 is TGTGCCAGCAGCTCGGACGGCCGCTATGGCTACACCTTC. The chain is built from TRBV9 and TRBJ1-2; D gene uncertain. The V gene's germline CDR1 is SGDLS and CDR2 YYNGEE. CDR3 length equals 13 residues. The V and J ends lost 4 bases and 4 bases respectively, with 11 bases between them.

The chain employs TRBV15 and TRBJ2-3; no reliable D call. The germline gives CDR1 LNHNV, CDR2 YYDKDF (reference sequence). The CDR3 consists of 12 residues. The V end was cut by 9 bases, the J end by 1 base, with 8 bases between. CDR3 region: CATRGRTDTQYF. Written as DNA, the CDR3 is TGTGCCACTCGAGGACGCACAGATACGCAGTATTTT.

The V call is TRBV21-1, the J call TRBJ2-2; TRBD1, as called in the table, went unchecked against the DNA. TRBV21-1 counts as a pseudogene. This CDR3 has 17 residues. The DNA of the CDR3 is TGTGCCAGCAGCGCCCGACCGGACGGGGAGAACACCGGGGAGCTGTTTTTT. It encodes CASSARPDGENTGELFF.

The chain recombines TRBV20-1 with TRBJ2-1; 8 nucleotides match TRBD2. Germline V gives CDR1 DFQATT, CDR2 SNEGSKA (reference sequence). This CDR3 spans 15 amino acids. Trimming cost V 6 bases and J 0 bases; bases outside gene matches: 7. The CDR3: CSAQRGTSSYNEQFF. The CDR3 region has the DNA TGCAGTGCACAGCGTGGGACTAGCTCCTACAATGAGCAGTTCTTC.